This T cell receptor (beta chain) comes out of a study of T and B cells in COVID-19 patients. TRB rearrangements were amplified by multiplex PCR with BIOMED2 TRB-A/B primers. One entry per CDR3 protein, called by TCRdb with MiXCR from the multiplex PCR reads. In the table there are around 20,000 distinct CDR3 sequences, approximately 28% of which are singletons. Germline V gene sequence: CDR1 SGHTA, CDR2 FQGNSA. The CDR3 is made up of 14 amino acids. V was clipped by 3 bases and J by 3 bases, with 8 bases between them. Each TRB amplification used roughly 220-550 ng of genomic DNA from blood. The sequenced sample consisted of blood. This TCR came from a human donor who had recovered from COVID-19. The chain links TRBV7-2 to TRBJ1-4; D is ambiguous. CDR3 DNA sequence: TGTGCCAGCAGCTTGAGGGTGTCTAATGAAAAACTGTTTTTT. As protein: CASSLRVSNEKLFF.